The clone carrying this T cell receptor (beta chain) was counted between two and nine times. The record originates from a study of blood T cell repertoires in COVID-19. The repertoire was sequenced with immunoSEQ multiplex PCR; TCRdb's copy has only in-frame clones and lacks some. The sample lists roughly 45,000 clones, approximately 87% occurring once. V was pared by 7 bases and J by 3 bases, with 8 bases of the junction left unmatched. Germline V gene sequence: CDR1 SGHNT, CDR2 YYREEE (reference sequence). The CDR3 is 14 residues long. J is TRBJ1-2 and V is TRBV5-4; 8 bases align to TRBD1. The clonotype originates from a human donor in a cohort sampled during active COVID-19. Sample: peripheral blood. CDR3 nucleotides: TGTGCCAGCGGTCCACAGGGGGAGCACTATGGCTACACCTTC. This translates into CASGPQGEHYGYTF.